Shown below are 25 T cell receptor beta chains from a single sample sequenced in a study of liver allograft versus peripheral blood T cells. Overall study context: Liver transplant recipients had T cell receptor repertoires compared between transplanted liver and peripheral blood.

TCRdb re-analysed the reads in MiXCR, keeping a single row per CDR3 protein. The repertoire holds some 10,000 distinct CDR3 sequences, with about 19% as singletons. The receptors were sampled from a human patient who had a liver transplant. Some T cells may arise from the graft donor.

The CDR3 nucleotides are TGCAGTGCTAGAGAAGGGGACGGGAATCAGCCCCAGCATTTT. It encodes CSAREGDGNQPQHF. This chain uses TRBV20-1 with TRBJ1-5; possible D gene TRBD1, 5 bases. CDR3 size: 14 residues. Germline V lookup: CDR1 DFQATT, CDR2 SNEGSKA (reference sequence). Deletions cut 0 bases from V and 4 bases from J, with 10 bases between.

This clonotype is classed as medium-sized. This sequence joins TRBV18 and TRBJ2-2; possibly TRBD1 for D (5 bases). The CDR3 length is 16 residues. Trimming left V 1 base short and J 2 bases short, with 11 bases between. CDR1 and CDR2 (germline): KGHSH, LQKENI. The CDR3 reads CASSPLSRANTGELFF. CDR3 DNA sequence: TGTGCCAGCTCACCACTGTCCAGGGCAAACACCGGGGAGCTGTTTTTT.

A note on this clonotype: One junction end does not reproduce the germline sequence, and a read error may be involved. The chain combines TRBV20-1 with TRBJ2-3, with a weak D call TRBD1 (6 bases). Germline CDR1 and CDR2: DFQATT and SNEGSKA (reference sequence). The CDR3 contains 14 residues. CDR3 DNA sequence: TGCAGTGCTAGAGATGTGGGGGCGTCAGATACGCAGAATTTT. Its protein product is CSARDVGASDTQNF.

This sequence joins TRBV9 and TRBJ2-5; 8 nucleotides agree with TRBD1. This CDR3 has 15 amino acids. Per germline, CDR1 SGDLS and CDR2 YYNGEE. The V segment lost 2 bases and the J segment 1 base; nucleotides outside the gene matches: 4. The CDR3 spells CASSVQTGVQETQYF. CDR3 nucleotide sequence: TGTGCCAGCAGCGTGCAGACAGGGGTCCAAGAGACCCAGTACTTC.

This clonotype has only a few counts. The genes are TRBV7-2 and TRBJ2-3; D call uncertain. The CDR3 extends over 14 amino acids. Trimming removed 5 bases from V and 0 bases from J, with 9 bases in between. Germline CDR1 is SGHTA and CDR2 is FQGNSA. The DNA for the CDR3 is TGTGCCAGCAGCCCGTTGTCTAGCACAGATACGCAGTATTTT. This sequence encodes CASSPLSSTDTQYF.

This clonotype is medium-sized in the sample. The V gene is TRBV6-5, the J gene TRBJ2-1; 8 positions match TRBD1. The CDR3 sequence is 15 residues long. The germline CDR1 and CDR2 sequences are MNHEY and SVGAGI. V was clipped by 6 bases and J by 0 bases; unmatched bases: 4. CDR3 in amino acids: CASSPDRGSYNEQFF. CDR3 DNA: TGTGCCAGCAGCCCTGACAGGGGCTCCTACAATGAGCAGTTCTTC.

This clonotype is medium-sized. CDR3 loop: CASSSYRGGQETQYF. DNA for the CDR3: TGTGCCAGTAGTAGTTACCGAGGAGGGCAAGAGACCCAGTACTTC. V gene TRBV19 combines with J gene TRBJ2-5, with a weak D call TRBD2 (6 bases). The CDR3 totals 15 residues. V lost 4 bases, J lost 2 bases, and 14 bases lay in between. The germline V gene has CDR1 LNHDA and CDR2 SQIVND (reference sequence).

CDR3 residues: CASSRQRGGGLQYF. The CDR3 DNA sequence: TGTGCCAGCAGCCGACAGCGGGGGGGGGGTCTGCAGTATTTT. The chain combines TRBV14 with TRBJ2-3; TRBD2 matches at 10 bases. Germline V lookup: CDR1 SGHDN, CDR2 FVKESK. With 4 bases clipped from V and 11 bases from J, the junction kept 9 bases outside the gene matches. The CDR3 spans 14 residues.

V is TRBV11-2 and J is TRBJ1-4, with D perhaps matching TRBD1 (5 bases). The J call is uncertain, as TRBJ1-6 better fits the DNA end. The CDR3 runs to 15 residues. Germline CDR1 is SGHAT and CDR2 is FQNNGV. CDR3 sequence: CASSLFRAGDSPLHF. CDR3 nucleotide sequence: TGTGCCAGCAGTCTATTTAGGGCGGGGGATTCACCCCTCCACTTT.

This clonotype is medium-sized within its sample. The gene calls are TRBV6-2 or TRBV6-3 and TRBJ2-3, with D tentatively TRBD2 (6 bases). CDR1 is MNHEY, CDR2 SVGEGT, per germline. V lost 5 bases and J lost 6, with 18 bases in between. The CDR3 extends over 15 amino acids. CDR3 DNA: TGTGCCAGCAGTCAGGAGGGCGCGGGACGCGATACGCAGTATTTT. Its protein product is CASSQEGAGRDTQYF.

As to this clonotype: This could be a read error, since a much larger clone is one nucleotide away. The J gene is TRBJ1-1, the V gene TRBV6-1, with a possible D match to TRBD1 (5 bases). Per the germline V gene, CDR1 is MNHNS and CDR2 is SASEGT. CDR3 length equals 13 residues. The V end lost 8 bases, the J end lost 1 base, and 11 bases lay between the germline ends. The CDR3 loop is CASVGRWNTEAFF. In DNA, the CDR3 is TGTGCCAGCGTGGGACGGTGGAACACTGAAGCTTTCTTT.

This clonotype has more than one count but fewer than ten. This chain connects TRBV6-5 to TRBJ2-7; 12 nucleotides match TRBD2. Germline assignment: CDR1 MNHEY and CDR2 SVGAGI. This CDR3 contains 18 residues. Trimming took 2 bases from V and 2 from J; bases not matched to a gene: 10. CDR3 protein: CASSYGTSGLRGAYEQYF. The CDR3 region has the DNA TGTGCCAGCAGTTACGGGACTAGCGGGCTTAGGGGGGCCTACGAGCAGTACTTC.

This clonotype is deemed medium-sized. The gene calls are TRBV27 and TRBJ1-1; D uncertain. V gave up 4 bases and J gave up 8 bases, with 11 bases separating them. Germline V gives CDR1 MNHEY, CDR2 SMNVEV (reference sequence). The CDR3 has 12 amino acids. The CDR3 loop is CASSSPGLEAFF. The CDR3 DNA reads TGTGCCAGCAGTTCACCGGGATTGGAAGCTTTCTTT.

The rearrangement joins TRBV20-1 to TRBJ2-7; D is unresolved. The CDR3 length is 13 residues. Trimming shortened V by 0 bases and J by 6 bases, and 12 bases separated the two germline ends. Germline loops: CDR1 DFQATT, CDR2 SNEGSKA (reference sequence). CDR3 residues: CSAREVGLSEQYF. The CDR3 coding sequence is TGCAGTGCTAGAGAGGTCGGGCTAAGCGAGCAGTACTTC.

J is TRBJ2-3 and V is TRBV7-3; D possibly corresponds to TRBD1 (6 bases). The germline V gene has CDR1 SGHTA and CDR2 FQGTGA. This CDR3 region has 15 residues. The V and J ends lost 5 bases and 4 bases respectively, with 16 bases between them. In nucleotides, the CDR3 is TGTGCCAGCAGCCAGGGGCTGATTGAGGCAGATACGCAGTATTTT. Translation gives CASSQGLIEADTQYF.

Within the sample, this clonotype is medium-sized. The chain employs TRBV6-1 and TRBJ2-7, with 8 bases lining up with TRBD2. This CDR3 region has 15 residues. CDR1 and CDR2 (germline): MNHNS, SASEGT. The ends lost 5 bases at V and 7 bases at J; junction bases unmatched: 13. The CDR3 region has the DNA TGTGCCAGCAGTCCTGGGGGGACTAGAGAAGGGGAGCAGTACTTC. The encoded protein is CASSPGGTREGEQYF.

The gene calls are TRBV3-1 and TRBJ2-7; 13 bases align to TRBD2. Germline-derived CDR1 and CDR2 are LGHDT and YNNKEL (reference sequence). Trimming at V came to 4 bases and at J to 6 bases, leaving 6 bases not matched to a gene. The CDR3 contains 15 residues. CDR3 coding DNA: TGTGCCAGCAGCCCGGGACTAGCGGGACTCGGCGAGCAGTACTTC. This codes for CASSPGLAGLGEQYF.

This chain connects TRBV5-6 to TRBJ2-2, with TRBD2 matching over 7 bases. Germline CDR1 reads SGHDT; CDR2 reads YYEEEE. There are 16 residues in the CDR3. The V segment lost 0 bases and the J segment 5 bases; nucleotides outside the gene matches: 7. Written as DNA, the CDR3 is TGTGCCAGCAGCTTGGGAGCTAGCGGAAAGACCGGGGAGCTGTTTTTT. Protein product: CASSLGASGKTGELFF.

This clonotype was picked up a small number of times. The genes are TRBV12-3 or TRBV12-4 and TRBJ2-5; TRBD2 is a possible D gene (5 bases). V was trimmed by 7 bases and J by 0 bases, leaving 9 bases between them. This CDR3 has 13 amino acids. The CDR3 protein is CASTKTNQETQYF. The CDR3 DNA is TGTGCCAGCACTAAGACTAACCAAGAGACCCAGTACTTC.

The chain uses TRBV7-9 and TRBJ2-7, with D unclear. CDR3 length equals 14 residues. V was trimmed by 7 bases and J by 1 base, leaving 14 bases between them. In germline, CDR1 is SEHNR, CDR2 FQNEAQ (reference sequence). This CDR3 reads CASTAVGDSYEQYF. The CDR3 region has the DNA TGTGCCAGCACGGCGGTGGGCGATTCCTACGAGCAGTACTTC.

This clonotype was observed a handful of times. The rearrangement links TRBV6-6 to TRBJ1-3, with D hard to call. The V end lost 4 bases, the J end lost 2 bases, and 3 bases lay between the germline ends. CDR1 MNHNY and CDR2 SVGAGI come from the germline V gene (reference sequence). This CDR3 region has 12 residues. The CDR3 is CASSLAGNTIYF. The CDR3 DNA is TGTGCCAGCAGTTTGGCTGGAAACACCATATATTTT.

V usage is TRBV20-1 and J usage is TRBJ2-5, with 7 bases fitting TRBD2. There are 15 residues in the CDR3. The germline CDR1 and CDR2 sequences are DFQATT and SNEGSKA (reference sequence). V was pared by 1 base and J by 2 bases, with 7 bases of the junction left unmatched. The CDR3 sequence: CSARVPAGRQETQYF. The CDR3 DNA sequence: TGCAGTGCTAGAGTTCCAGCGGGGCGACAAGAGACCCAGTACTTC.

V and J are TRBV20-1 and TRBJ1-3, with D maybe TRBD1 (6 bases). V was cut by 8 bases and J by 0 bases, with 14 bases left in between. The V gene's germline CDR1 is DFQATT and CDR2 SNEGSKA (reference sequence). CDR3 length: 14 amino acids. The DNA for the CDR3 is TGCAGTACCTGGGGGGGGCCCTCTGGAAACACCATATATTTT. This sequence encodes CSTWGGPSGNTIYF.

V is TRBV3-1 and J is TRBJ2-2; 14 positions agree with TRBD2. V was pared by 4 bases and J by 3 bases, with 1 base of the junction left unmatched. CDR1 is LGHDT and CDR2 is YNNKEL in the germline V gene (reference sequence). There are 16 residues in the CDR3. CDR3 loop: CASSRTSGGHTGELFF. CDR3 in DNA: TGTGCCAGCAGCCGGACTAGCGGGGGGCACACCGGGGAGCTGTTTTTT.

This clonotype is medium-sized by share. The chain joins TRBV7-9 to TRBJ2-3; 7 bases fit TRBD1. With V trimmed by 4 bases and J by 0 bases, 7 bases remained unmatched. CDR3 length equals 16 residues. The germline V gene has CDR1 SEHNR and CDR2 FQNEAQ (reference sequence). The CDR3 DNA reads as TGTGCCAGCAGCTCCCCGGGACAGACTAGCACAGATACGCAGTATTTT. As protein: CASSSPGQTSTDTQYF.